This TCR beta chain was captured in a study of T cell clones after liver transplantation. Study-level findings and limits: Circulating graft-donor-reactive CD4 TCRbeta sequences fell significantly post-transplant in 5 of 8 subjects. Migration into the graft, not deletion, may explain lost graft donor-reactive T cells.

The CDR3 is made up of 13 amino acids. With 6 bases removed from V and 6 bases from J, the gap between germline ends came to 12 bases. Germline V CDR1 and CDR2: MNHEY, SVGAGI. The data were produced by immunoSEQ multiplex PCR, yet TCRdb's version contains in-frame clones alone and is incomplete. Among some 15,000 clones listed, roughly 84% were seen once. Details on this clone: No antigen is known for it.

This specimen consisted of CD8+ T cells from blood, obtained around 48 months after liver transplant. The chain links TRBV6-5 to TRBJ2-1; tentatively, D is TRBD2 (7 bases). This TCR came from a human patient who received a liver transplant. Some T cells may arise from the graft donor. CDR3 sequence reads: CASSRGGVNEQFF. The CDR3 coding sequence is TGTGCCAGCAGCAGGGGAGGGGTCAATGAGCAGTTCTTC.